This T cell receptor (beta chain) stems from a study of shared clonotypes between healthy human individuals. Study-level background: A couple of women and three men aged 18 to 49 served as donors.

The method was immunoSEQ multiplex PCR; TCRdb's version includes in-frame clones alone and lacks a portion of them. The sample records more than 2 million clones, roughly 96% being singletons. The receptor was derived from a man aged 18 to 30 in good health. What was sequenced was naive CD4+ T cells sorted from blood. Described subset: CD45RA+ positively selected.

DNA for the CDR3: TGTGCCAGCAGCTTGGGACAGGGAAAACAAGAGACCCAGTACTTC. This gives the protein CASSLGQGKQETQYF. This chain links TRBV7-9 with TRBJ2-5; 9 positions match TRBD1. The CDR3 runs 15 residues. Germline trimming cut 3 bases from V and 2 bases from J; bases unmatched to any gene: 4. From germline, CDR1 is SEHNR and CDR2 FQNEAQ (reference sequence). Variable domain in full (rest from reference TRBV7-9 and TRBJ2-5): DTGVSQNPRHKITKRGQNVTFRCDPISEHNRLYWYRQTLGQGPEFLTYFQNEAQLEKSRLLSDRFSAERPKGSFSTLEIQRTEQGDSAMYLCASSLGQGKQETQYFGPGTRLLVL.